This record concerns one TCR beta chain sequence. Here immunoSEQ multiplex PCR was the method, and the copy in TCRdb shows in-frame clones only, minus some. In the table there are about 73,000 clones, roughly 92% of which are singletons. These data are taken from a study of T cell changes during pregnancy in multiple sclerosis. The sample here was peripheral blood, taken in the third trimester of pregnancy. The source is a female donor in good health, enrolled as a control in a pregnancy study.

The CDR3: CASSEDPFGGNGYTF. CDR3 bases: TGTGCCAGCAGTGAAGATCCGTTTGGGGGGAATGGCTACACCTTC. The chain combines TRBV6-1 with TRBJ1-2, with a possible D match to TRBD1 (5 bases). This CDR3 has 15 residues. CDR1 is MNHNS and CDR2 is SASEGT in the germline V gene. Deletions cut 1 base from V and 6 bases from J, with 15 bases between.